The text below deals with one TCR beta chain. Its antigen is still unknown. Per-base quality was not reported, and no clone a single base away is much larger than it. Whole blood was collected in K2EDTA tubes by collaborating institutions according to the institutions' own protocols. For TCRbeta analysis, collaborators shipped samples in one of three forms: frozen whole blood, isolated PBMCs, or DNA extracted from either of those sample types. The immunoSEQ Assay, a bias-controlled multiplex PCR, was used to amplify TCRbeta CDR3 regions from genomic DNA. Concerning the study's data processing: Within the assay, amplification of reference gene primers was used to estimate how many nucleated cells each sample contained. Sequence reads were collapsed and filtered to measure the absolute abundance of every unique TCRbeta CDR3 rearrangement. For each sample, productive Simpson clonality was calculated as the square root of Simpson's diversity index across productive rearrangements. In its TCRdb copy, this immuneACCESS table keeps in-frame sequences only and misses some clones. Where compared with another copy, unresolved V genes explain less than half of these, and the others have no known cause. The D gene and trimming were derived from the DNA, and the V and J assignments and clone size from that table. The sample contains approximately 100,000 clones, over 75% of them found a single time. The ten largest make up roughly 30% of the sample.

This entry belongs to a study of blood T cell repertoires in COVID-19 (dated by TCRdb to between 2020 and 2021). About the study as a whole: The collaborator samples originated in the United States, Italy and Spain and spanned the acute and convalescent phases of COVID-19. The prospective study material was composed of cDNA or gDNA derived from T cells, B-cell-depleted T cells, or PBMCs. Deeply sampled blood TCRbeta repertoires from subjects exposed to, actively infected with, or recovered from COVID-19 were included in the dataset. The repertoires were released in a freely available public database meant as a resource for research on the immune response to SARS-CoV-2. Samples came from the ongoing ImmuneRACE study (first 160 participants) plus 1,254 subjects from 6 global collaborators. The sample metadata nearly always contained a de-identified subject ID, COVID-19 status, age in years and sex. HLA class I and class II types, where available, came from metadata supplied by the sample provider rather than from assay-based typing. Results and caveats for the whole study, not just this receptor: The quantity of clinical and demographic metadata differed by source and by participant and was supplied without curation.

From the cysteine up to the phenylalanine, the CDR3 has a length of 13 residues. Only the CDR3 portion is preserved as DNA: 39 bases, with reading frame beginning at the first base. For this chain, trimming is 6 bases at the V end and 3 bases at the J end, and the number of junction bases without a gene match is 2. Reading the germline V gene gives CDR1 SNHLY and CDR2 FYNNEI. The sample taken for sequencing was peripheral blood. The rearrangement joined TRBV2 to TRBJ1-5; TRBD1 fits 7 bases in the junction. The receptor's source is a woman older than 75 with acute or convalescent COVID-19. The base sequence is TGTGCCAGCAGGGGGACAGTCAATCAGCCCCAGCATTTT. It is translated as CASRGTVNQPQHF.